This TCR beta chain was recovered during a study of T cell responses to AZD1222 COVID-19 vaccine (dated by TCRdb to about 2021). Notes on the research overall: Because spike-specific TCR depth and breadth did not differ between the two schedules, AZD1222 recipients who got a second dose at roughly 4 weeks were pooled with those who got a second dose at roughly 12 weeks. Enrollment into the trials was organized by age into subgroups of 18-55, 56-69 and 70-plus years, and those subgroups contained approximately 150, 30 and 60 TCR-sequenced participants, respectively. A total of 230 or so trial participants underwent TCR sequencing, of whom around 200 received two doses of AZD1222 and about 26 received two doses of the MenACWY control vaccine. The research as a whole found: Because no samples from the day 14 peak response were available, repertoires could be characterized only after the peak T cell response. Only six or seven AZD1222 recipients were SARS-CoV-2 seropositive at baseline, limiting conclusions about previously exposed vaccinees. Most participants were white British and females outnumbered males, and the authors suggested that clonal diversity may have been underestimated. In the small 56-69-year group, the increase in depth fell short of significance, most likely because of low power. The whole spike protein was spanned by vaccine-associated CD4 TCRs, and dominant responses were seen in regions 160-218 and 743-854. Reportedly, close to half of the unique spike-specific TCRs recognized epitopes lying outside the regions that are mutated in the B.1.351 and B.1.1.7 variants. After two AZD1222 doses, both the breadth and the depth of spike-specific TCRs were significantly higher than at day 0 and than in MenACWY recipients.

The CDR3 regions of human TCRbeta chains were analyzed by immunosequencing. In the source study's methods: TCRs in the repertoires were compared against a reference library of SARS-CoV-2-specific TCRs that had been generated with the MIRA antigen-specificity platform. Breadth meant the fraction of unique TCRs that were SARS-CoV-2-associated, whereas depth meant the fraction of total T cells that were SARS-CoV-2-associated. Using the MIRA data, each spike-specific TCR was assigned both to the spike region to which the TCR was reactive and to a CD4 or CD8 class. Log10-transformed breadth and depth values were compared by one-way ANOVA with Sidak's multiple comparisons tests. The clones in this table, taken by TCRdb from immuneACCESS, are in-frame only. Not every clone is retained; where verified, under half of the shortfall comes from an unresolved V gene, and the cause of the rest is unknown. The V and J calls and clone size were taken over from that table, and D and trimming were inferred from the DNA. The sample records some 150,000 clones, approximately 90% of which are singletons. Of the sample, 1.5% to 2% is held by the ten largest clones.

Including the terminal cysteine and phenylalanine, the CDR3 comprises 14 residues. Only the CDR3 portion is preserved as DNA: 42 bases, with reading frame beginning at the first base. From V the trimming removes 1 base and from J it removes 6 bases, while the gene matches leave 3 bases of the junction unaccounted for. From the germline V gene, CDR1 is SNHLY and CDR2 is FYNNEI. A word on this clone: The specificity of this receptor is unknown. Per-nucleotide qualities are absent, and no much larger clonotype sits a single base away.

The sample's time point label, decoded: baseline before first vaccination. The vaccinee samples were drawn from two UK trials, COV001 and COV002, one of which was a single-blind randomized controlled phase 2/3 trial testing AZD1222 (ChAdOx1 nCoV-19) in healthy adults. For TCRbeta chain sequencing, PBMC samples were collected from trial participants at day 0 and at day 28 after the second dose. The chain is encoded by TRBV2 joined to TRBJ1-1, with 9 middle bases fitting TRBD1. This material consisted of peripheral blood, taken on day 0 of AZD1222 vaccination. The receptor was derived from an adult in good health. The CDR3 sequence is CASSEGTGEPEAFF. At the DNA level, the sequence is TGTGCCAGCAGTGAAGGGACAGGGGAGCCTGAAGCTTTCTTT.